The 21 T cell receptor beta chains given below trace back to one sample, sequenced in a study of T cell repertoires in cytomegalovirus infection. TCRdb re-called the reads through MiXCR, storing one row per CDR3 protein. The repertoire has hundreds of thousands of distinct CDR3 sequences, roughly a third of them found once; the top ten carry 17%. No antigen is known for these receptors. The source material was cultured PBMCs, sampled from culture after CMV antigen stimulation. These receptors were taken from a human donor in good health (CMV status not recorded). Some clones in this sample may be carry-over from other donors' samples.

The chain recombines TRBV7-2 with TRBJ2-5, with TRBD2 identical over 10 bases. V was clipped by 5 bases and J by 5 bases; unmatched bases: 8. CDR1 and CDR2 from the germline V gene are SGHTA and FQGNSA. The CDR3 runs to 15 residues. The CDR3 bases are TGTGCCAGCAGCGAGCTAGCGGGAGTGCTGGAGACCCAGTACTTC. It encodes CASSELAGVLETQYF.

CDR3 residues: CASSLPPGTNLYEQYF. CDR3 DNA sequence: TGTGCCAGCAGTTTACCCCCCGGGACTAACCTTTACGAGCAGTACTTC. V and J are TRBV28 and TRBJ2-7; 7 nucleotides agree with TRBD2. The CDR3 length is 16 residues. Germline V gene data show CDR1 as MDHEN and CDR2 as SYDVKM. Germline trimming cut 2 bases from V and 4 bases from J; bases unmatched to any gene: 11.

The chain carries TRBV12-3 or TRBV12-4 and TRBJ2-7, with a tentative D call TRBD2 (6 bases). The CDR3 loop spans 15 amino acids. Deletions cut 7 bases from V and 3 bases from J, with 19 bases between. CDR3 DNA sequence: TGTGCCAGCAACCGAGCGGGTAATCACGACTACGAGCAGTACTTC. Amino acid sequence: CASNRAGNHDYEQYF.

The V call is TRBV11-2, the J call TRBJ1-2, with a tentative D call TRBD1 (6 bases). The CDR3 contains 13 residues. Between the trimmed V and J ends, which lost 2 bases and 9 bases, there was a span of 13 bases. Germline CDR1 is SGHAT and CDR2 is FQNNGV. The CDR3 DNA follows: TGTGCCAGCAGCTTAAGGCCCCAGGGGCGCTACACCTTC. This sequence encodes CASSLRPQGRYTF.

The CDR3 DNA reads as TGTGCCAGCAGTGATGTTCTTTGGGACAACCTCTCTGGGGCCAACGTCCTGACTTTC. This codes for CASSDVLWDNLSGANVLTF. The gene calls are TRBV6-1 and TRBJ2-6; TRBD1 is a possible D gene (6 bases). Germline-derived CDR1 and CDR2 are MNHNS and SASEGT. This CDR3 comprises 19 residues. Trimming left V 3 bases short and J 0 bases short, with 18 bases between.

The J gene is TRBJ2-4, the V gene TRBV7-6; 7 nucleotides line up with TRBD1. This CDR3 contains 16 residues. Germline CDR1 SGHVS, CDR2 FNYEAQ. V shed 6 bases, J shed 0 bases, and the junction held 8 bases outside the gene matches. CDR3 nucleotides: TGTGCCAGCAGACACGACAGGGTTGGAGCCAAAAACATTCAGTACTTC. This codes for CASRHDRVGAKNIQYF.

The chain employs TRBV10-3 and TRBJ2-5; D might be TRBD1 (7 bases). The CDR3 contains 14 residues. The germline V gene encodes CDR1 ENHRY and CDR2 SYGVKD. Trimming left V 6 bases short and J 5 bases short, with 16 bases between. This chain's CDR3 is CAISGGGGDETQYF. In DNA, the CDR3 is TGTGCCATCAGCGGTGGAGGGGGCGATGAGACCCAGTACTTC.

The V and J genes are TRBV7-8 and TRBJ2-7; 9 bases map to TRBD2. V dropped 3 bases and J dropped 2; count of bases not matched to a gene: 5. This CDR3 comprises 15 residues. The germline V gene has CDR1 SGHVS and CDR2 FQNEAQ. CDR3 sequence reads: CASSFGGRVPYEQYF. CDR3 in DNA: TGTGCCAGCAGCTTCGGCGGGAGGGTACCCTACGAGCAGTACTTC.

The CDR3 loop is CASSRTPGGTHYGYTF. DNA for the CDR3: TGTGCCAGCAGCCGAACCCCCGGAGGGACCCACTATGGCTACACCTTC. J is TRBJ1-2 and V is TRBV28; TRBD1 might be the D (5 bases). V was clipped by 6 bases and J by 3 bases, with 20 bases between them. The CDR3 runs to 16 residues. The germline V gene has CDR1 MDHEN and CDR2 SYDVKM.

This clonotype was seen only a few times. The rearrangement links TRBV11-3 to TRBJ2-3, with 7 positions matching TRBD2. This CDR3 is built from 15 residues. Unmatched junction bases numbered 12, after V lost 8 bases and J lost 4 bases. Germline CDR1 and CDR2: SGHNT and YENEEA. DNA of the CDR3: TGTGCCAGCGGCGAGCGGGGAGGATTAGCAGATACGCAGTATTTT. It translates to CASGERGGLADTQYF.

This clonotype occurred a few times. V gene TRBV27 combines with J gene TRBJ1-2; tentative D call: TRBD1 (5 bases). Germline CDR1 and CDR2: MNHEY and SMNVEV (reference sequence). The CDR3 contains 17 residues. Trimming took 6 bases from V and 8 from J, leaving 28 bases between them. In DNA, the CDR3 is TGTGCCAGCAGCCCACCACCGTTCGGGACTGAGTTTAAGGGCTACACCTTC. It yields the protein CASSPPPFGTEFKGYTF.

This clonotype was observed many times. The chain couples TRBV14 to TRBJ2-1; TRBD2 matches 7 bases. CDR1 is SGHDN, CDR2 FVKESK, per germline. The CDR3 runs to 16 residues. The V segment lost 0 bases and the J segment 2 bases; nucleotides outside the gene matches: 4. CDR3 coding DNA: TGTGCCAGCAGCCAAGAAGGCGGGAGTCCCTACAATGAGCAGTTCTTC. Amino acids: CASSQEGGSPYNEQFF. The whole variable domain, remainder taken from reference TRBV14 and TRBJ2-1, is EAGVTQFPSHSVIEKGQTVTLRCDPISGHDNLYWYRRVMGKEIKFLLHFVKESKQDESGMPNNRFLAERTGGTYSTLKVQPAELEDSGVYFCASSQEGGSPYNEQFFGPGTRLTVL.

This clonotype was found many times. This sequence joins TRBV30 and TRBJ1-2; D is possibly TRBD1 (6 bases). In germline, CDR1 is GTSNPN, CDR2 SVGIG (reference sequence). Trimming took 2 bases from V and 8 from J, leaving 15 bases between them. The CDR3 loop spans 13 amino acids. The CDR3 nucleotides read TGTGCCTGGAGTCCCCCCGGACAGCAGGGCTACACCTTC. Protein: CAWSPPGQQGYTF.

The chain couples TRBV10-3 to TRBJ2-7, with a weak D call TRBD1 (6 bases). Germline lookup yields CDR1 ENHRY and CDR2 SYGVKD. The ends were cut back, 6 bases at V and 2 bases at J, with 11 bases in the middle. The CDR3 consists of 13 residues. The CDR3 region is CAISGQQPYEQYF. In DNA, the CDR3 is TGTGCCATCAGCGGACAGCAACCCTACGAGCAGTACTTC.

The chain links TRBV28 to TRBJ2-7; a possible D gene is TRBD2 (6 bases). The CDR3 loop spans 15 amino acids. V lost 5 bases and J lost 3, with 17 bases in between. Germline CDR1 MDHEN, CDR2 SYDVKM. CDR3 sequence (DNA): TGTGCCAGCAGTCCCTATAGCGGCGGAAACTACGAGCAGTACTTC. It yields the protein CASSPYSGGNYEQYF.

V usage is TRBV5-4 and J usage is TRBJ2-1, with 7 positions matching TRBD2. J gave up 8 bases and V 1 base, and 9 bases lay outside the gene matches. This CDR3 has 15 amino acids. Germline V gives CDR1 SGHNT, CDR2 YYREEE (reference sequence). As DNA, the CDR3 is TGTGCCAGCAGCTTGTCGGGGGAGGGCCGGGATGAGCAGTTCTTC. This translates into CASSLSGEGRDEQFF.

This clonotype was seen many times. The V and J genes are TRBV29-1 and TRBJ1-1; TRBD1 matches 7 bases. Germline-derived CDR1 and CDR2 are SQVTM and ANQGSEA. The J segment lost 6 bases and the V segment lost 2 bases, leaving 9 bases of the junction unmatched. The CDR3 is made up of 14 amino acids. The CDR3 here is CSVETQTGWSEAFF. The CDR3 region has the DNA TGCAGCGTTGAAACTCAGACAGGGTGGTCTGAAGCTTTCTTT.

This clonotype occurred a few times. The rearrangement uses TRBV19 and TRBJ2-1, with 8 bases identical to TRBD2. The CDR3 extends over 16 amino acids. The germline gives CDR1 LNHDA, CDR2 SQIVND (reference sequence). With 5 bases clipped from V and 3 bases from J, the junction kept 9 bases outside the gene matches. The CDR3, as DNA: TGTGCCAGTAGTCCACCTCGGACTAGCCGCTACAATGAGCAGTTCTTC. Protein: CASSPPRTSRYNEQFF.

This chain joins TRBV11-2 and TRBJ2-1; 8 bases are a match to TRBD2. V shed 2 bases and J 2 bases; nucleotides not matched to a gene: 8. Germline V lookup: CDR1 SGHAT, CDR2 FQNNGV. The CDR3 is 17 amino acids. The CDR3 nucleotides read TGTGCCAGCAGCTTACGCCAGCGGGAGAACCCCTACAATGAGCAGTTCTTC. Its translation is CASSLRQRENPYNEQFF.

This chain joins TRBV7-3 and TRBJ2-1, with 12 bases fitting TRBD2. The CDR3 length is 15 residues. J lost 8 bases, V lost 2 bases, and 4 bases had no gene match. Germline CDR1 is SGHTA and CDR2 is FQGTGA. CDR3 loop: CASSLRTSGMHEQFF. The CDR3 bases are TGTGCCAGCAGCTTACGGACTAGCGGGATGCATGAGCAGTTCTTC. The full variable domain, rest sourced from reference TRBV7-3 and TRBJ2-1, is GAGVSQTPSNKVTEKGKYVELRCDPISGHTALYWYRQSLGQGPEFLIYFQGTGAADDSGLPNDRFFAVRPEGSVSTLKIQRTERGDSAVYLCASSLRTSGMHEQFFGPGTRLTVL.

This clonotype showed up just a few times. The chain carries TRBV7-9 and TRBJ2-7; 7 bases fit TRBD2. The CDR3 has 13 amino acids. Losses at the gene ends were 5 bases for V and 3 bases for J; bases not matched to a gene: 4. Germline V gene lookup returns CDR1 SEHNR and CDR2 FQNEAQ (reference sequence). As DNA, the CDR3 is TGTGCCAGCAGCCAGCGGGAACTCTACGAGCAGTACTTC. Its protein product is CASSQRELYEQYF.